This record concerns one T cell receptor (beta chain) sequence. The target antigen is unknown. This CDR3 region has 15 residues. V lost 2 bases to trimming and J lost 14 bases, with 24 bases between them. Per the germline V gene, CDR1 is SGHTA and CDR2 is FQGNSA. This entry belongs to a study of CD8+CD57+ T cells in acquired aplastic anemia. Whole-study context: Recorded DNA amounts for sorted CD4+ and CD8+ cells had an average of around 3.5 ug.

CDR3 and TCR beta VDJ profiling relied on genomic DNA as the template. MiXCR, run by TCRdb on the reads, gives a single entry per CDR3 protein. The table records 200,000 to 300,000 distinct CDR3 sequences, 82% of them present only once. CD8+CD57+ cell expansion had been shown by flow cytometry in patients chosen for sequencing. The diagnosis in all patients was severe acquired aplastic anemia. Among the patients, none had received any therapy at the time of blood sampling. Findings of the study overall: The study identified roughly 29 CD8+ CDR3 sequences shared by patients and controls.

The TCR sequence derives from a human donor with aplastic anemia. The chain carries TRBV7-2 and TRBJ2-5; perhaps TRBD2 as D (6 bases). Sequences were obtained from sorted CD4+, CD8+, or CD8+CD57+ T cells (not recorded which) from PBMCs. The CDR3 here is CASSLTGAQIRSIYF. CDR3 nucleotides: TGTGCCAGCAGCTTAACGGGAGCACAGATACGCAGTATTTACTTC.